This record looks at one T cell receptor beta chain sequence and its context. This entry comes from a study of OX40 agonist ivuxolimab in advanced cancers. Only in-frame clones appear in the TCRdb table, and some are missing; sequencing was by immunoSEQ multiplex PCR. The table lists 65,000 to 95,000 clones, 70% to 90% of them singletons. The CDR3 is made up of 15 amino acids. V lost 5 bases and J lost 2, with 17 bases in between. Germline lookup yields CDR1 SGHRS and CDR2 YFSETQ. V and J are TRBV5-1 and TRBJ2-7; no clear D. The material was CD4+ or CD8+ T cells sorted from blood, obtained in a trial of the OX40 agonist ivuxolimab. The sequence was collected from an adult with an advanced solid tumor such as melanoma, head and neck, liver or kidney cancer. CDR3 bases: TGCGCCAGCAGTTCAGAGACTCTACGCCCCTACGAGCAGTACTTC. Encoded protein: CASSSETLRPYEQYF.